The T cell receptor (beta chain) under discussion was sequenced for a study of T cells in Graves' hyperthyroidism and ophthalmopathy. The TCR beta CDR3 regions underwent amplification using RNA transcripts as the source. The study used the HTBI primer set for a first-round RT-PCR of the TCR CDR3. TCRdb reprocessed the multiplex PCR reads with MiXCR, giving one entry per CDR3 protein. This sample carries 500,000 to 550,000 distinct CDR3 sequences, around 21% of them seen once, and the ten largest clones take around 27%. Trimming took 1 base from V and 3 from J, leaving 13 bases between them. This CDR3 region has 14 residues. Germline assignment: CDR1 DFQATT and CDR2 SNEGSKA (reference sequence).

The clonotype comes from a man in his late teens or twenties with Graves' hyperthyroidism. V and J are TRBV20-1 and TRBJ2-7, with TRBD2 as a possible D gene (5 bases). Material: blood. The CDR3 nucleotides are TGCAGTGCTAGAGTGGGGAGTCGGATCTACGAGCAGTACTTC. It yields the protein CSARVGSRIYEQYF.